Following are 24 T cell receptor beta chains from one sample sequenced in a study of blood T cell dynamics during melanoma immunotherapy. Generated by immunoSEQ multiplex PCR, the TCRdb table keeps only in-frame clones and is missing some. The repertoire consists of some 16,000 clones, with approximately 94% occurring once and the leading ten covering around 0.2%. Specified time point: week 3, after first cycle of checkpoint inhibitor. The sample here was effector memory CD8+ T cells from blood, taken from a patient treated with checkpoint blockade. The receptors shown here come from a human donor with melanoma.

This chain uses TRBV7-2 with TRBJ2-2, with D perhaps TRBD1 (6 bases). This CDR3 has 14 amino acids. Germline lookup yields CDR1 SGHTA and CDR2 FQGNSA. V lost 2 bases and J 5 bases, leaving 9 bases between the germline ends. The DNA of the CDR3 is TGTGCCAGCAGCTTACCAGGGGTTACCGGGGAGCTGTTTTTT. This codes for CASSLPGVTGELFF.

The chain links TRBV27 to TRBJ2-5; no clear D gene. V dropped 5 bases and J dropped 0 bases, with 13 bases sitting between them. The CDR3 loop spans 15 amino acids. The germline CDR1 and CDR2 sequences are MNHEY and SMNVEV (reference sequence). The CDR3 here is CASSPISAYQETQYF. The CDR3 DNA reads TGTGCCAGCAGTCCTATATCGGCGTACCAAGAGACCCAGTACTTC.

In DNA form, the CDR3 reads TGTGCCAGCAGCGACCCGGGAATCGAGTGGGGTGAGCAGTACTTC. It translates to CASSDPGIEWGEQYF. This chain links TRBV2 with TRBJ2-5; maybe TRBD2 (5 bases). Deletions cut 6 bases from V and 11 bases from J, with 25 bases between. The CDR3 covers 15 residues. Germline V gene lookup returns CDR1 SNHLY and CDR2 FYNNEI.

The chain combines TRBV21-1 with TRBJ2-7. TRBV21-1 is classified as a pseudogene. This CDR3 contains 15 residues. The CDR3 sequence: CASSTPRDPDGEQYF. In DNA, the CDR3 is TGTGCCAGCAGCACCCCTAGGGACCCGGATGGCGAGCAGTACTTC.

V and J are TRBV9 and TRBJ2-7, with 8 nucleotides matching TRBD2. This CDR3 spans 15 amino acids. V trimming: 3 bases; J trimming: 1 base; junction bases outside the gene matches: 6. From germline, CDR1 is SGDLS and CDR2 YYNGEE. The CDR3 nucleotides are TGTGCCAGCAGCGCGGGGGGGACTACATCCTACGAGCAGTACTTC. Its translation: CASSAGGTTSYEQYF.

The chain couples TRBV11-2 to TRBJ2-7; the D gene is possibly TRBD2 (7 bases). The germline V and J ends were trimmed by 3 bases and 4 bases, with 13 bases remaining between them. CDR3 size: 14 residues. The germline gives CDR1 SGHAT, CDR2 FQNNGV. CDR3 sequence: CASSFGGGTYEQYF. CDR3 coding DNA: TGTGCCAGCAGCTTCGGGGGAGGGACATACGAGCAGTACTTC.

The CDR3 bases are TGTGCCAGCAGCACCGGGACTAGCAACCAAGAGACCCAGTACTTC. It yields the protein CASSTGTSNQETQYF. The chain uses TRBV13 and TRBJ2-5; 9 bases align to TRBD2. The CDR3 length is 15 residues. Losses at the gene ends were 5 bases for V and 0 bases for J; bases not matched to a gene: 4. Per the germline V gene, CDR1 is PRHDT and CDR2 is FYEKMQ (reference sequence).

The genes are TRBV27 and TRBJ1-2; a possible D gene is TRBD1 (6 bases). V was clipped by 3 bases and J by 7 bases, with 15 bases between them. Germline values: CDR1 MNHEY, CDR2 SMNVEV (reference sequence). The CDR3 is 14 residues long. The chain's CDR3 is CASSFTGKVGGYTF. DNA for the CDR3: TGTGCCAGCAGTTTTACAGGGAAAGTGGGTGGCTACACCTTC.

The chain uses TRBV7-8 and TRBJ1-1; 7 nucleotides line up with TRBD1. The germline V gene encodes CDR1 SGHVS and CDR2 FQNEAQ. CDR3 length: 15 amino acids. V was pared by 3 bases and J by 0 bases, with 4 bases of the junction left unmatched. The CDR3 loop is CASSFRTGMNTEAFF. The CDR3 coding sequence is TGTGCCAGCAGCTTCCGGACAGGCATGAACACTGAAGCTTTCTTT.

This chain uses TRBV7-9 with TRBJ2-7, with D maybe TRBD2 (6 bases). Germline loops: CDR1 SEHNR, CDR2 FQNEAQ (reference sequence). With 5 bases removed from V and 5 bases from J, the gap between germline ends came to 19 bases. The CDR3 length is 15 residues. The CDR3 DNA is TGTGCCAGCAGCCCGATACTAGCAGGAGTCCACGAGCAGTACTTC. Encoded protein: CASSPILAGVHEQYF.

The chain links TRBV6-6 to TRBJ2-5; D remains ambiguous. V dropped 2 bases and J dropped 4 bases, with 17 bases sitting between them. This CDR3 contains 16 residues. Looked up from germline, CDR1 is MNHNY and CDR2 is SVGAGI (reference sequence). The CDR3 bases are TGTGCCAGCAGTTACGAGACTGGCGACCGTGGAGAGACCCAGTACTTC. Translating it yields CASSYETGDRGETQYF.

The chain couples TRBV19 to TRBJ2-7, with 11 bases that match TRBD2. Per germline, CDR1 LNHDA and CDR2 SQIVND (reference sequence). This CDR3 has 13 amino acids. V lost 5 bases to trimming and J lost 7 bases; unmatched junction nucleotides: 4. In DNA, the CDR3 is TGTGCCAGTAGTGTAGCGGGAGGGCGGGAGCAGTACTTC. Translated, it gives CASSVAGGREQYF.

V and J are TRBV7-8 and TRBJ2-7, with D tentatively TRBD1 (6 bases). The CDR3 spans 13 residues. The germline V gene encodes CDR1 SGHVS and CDR2 FQNEAQ. Trimming left V 0 bases short and J 3 bases short, with 6 bases between. For the CDR3, the DNA is TGTGCCAGCAGCTTAGCGGACAGCTACGAGCAGTACTTC. Translating gives CASSLADSYEQYF.

J is TRBJ1-1 and V is TRBV5-1; D gene unclear. The germline gives CDR1 SGHRS, CDR2 YFSETQ. Deletions cut 0 bases from V and 3 bases from J, with 6 bases between. This CDR3 region has 13 residues. The CDR3 region has the DNA TGCGCCAGCAGCTTGGAGGACGACACTGAAGCTTTCTTT. Translating gives CASSLEDDTEAFF.

The chain is built from TRBV27 and TRBJ1-4; TRBD1 matches 10 bases. V shed 5 bases and J 6 bases; nucleotides not matched to a gene: 3. This CDR3 contains 14 residues. Germline CDR1 is MNHEY and CDR2 is SMNVEV (reference sequence). This chain's CDR3 is CASSLGTGDEKLFF. CDR3 DNA sequence: TGTGCCAGCAGTCTAGGGACAGGGGATGAAAAACTGTTTTTT.

The DNA for the CDR3 is TGCGCCAGCAGCTTGGAGGCTAGCGGGATGACCCCCTACGAGCAGTACTTC. It codes for CASSLEASGMTPYEQYF. The rearrangement uses TRBV5-1 and TRBJ2-7, with 9 bases identical to TRBD2. The germline gives CDR1 SGHRS, CDR2 YFSETQ. CDR3 length: 17 amino acids. The trim removed 0 bases at V and 2 bases at J, leaving 9 bases unmatched.

V is TRBV7-9 and J is TRBJ2-1; 8 bases agree with TRBD1. Trimming took 4 bases from V and 7 from J; bases not matched to a gene: 9. Germline V CDR1 and CDR2: SEHNR, FQNEAQ (reference sequence). The CDR3 has 15 residues. For the CDR3, the DNA is TGTGCCAGCAGCTCCGGACAGGGAGGTTGGAATGAGCAGTTCTTC. It encodes CASSSGQGGWNEQFF.

This rearrangement joins TRBV12-5 to TRBJ2-1, with TRBD1 as a possible D gene (6 bases). Trimming shortened V by 2 bases and J by 2 bases, and 22 bases separated the two germline ends. This CDR3 is built from 19 residues. The germline V gene encodes CDR1 LGHNT and CDR2 FRNRAP. The CDR3 region is CASGLPQPLQGPAYNEQFF. As DNA, the CDR3 is TGTGCTAGTGGTTTGCCCCAACCCCTACAGGGTCCCGCCTACAATGAGCAGTTCTTC.

This chain's CDR3 is CASSLAEGARGYTF. CDR3 bases: TGTGCCAGCAGCTTAGCCGAGGGGGCCCGAGGCTACACCTTC. The chain uses TRBV13 and TRBJ1-2; 7 nucleotides line up with TRBD1. The CDR3 consists of 14 residues. CDR1 and CDR2 (germline): PRHDT, FYEKMQ (reference sequence). V lost 1 base, J lost 8 bases, and 7 bases stayed unmatched.

CDR3: CASSFAAFTNYGYTF. As DNA, the CDR3 is TGTGCCAGCAGTTTCGCGGCTTTCACTAACTATGGCTACACCTTC. The chain carries TRBV27 and TRBJ1-2; D is unclear. Per the germline V gene, CDR1 is MNHEY and CDR2 is SMNVEV (reference sequence). The V and J ends lost 3 bases and 0 bases respectively, with 11 bases between them. The CDR3 length is 15 residues.

As DNA, the CDR3 is TGTGCCAGCAGCGTAAACGGTGACTATGGCTACACCTTC. Its translation: CASSVNGDYGYTF. The chain recombines TRBV9 with TRBJ1-2; D unclear. This CDR3 spans 13 amino acids. V was clipped by 1 base and J by 3 bases, with 7 bases between them. Germline values: CDR1 SGDLS, CDR2 YYNGEE. Together with reference TRBV9 and TRBJ1-2, the CDR3 gives the full variable domain: DSGVTQTPKHLITATGQRVTLRCSPRSGDLSVYWYQQSLDQGLQFLIQYYNGEERAKGNILERFSAQQFPDLHSELNLSSLELGDSALYFCASSVNGDYGYTFGSGTRLTVV.

The CDR3 DNA reads as TGTGCCAGCAGCTTGGGCCCCAACACTGAAGCTTTCTTT. Its protein is CASSLGPNTEAFF. The V gene is TRBV13, the J gene TRBJ1-1; D gene ambiguous. The germline V gene encodes CDR1 PRHDT and CDR2 FYEKMQ (reference sequence). V lost 3 bases and J 2 bases, leaving 7 bases between the germline ends. The CDR3 is made up of 13 amino acids.

The rearrangement links TRBV28 to TRBJ2-1; 14 bases align to TRBD2. With 5 bases clipped from V and 10 bases from J, the junction kept 10 bases outside the gene matches. This CDR3 is 16 amino acids long. Germline CDR1 is MDHEN and CDR2 is SYDVKM. The CDR3 protein is CASSASGLAGVQEQFF. For the CDR3, the DNA is TGTGCCAGCAGTGCGTCGGGACTAGCGGGAGTTCAGGAGCAGTTCTTC.

The V gene is TRBV9, the J gene TRBJ2-7; D perhaps matches TRBD1 (6 bases). The CDR3 has 15 amino acids. Germline values: CDR1 SGDLS, CDR2 YYNGEE. V was shortened by 4 bases and J by 5 bases, with 19 bases between the two germline ends. CDR3 loop: CASSPTDRFVNEQYF. The CDR3 DNA is TGTGCCAGCAGCCCAACCGACAGGTTCGTAAACGAGCAGTACTTC.